Each of the 6 T cell receptor beta chains below was sequenced from the same sample in a study of blood T cells in healthy people across ages. The authors ran a second PCR of about 6 to 12 cycles using a sample-barcoded 5' primer and a J-beta primer mix. TCRdb independently ran MiXCR on the 5' RACE reads; one entry per CDR3 protein. The sample shows more than 650,000 distinct CDR3 sequences, about a fifth of them seen only once. Sequenced input: blood. These receptors all stem from a man aged 70 or older in good health.

The chain has TRBV6-2 or TRBV6-3 and TRBJ2-7, with D uncertain. The V gene lost 5 bases and the J gene lost 2 bases, with 7 bases spanning the gap. Germline V gene sequence: CDR1 MNHEY, CDR2 SVGEGT. This CDR3 region has 12 residues. CDR3 region: CASSSFTYEQYV. The CDR3 bases are TGTGCCAGCAGTAGCTTTACCTACGAGCAGTACGTC.

This clonotype was counted a single time. The chain couples TRBV7-3 to TRBJ2-3, with D possibly TRBD2 on 6 matching bases. Germline V gene lookup returns CDR1 SGHTA and CDR2 FQGTGA. The CDR3 consists of 15 residues. V was trimmed by 3 bases and J by 2 bases, leaving 12 bases between them. The CDR3 coding sequence is TGTGCCAGCAGCTTGGTTAGCGGACACACAGATACGCAGTATTTT. This translates into CASSLVSGHTDTQYF.

This clonotype was seen more than once but under ten times. This chain links TRBV5-4 with TRBJ2-3; no clear D. Per the germline V gene, CDR1 is SGHNT and CDR2 is YYREEE (reference sequence). V lost 10 bases and J 2 bases, leaving 17 bases between the germline ends. The CDR3 consists of 14 residues. As DNA, the CDR3 is TGTGCCGCTAGGAAAGAATTTTTCACAGATACGCAGTATTTT. Translated, it gives CAARKEFFTDTQYF.

The chain joins TRBV5-6 to TRBJ2-3; TRBD1 matches at 7 bases. CDR1 is SGHDT, CDR2 YYEEEE, per germline. There are 14 residues in the CDR3. V was pared by 3 bases and J by 2 bases, with 3 bases of the junction left unmatched. The CDR3 is CASSSTGATDTQYF. The CDR3, as DNA: TGTGCCAGCAGCTCCACAGGGGCCACAGATACGCAGTATTTT. The whole variable domain, filled in from reference TRBV5-6 and TRBJ2-3, reads DAGVTQSPTHLIKTRGQQVTLRCSPKSGHDTVSWYQQALGQGPQFIFQYYEEEERQRGNFPDRFSGHQFPNYSSELNVNALLLGDSALYLCASSSTGATDTQYFGPGTRLTVL.

J is TRBJ2-5 and V is TRBV7-2; TRBD2 aligns across 8 bases. The J call is uncertain, as TRBJ2-1 better fits the DNA end. This CDR3 is 13 amino acids long. Per the germline V gene, CDR1 is SGHTA and CDR2 is FQGNSA. CDR3 amino acids: CASRGLAKDEQFF. In DNA form, the CDR3 reads TGTGCCAGCAGAGGACTAGCTAAGGATGAGCAGTTCTTC.

The gene calls are TRBV30 and TRBJ2-7; the D gene could be TRBD1 or TRBD2 (5 bases each). The end of the DNA fits TRBJ2-5 better, so the J call may be wrong. This CDR3 is 14 amino acids long. Germline CDR1 and CDR2: GTSNPN and SVGIG (reference sequence). The CDR3 coding sequence is TGTGCCTGGAGTGTGGGGCTTAGCGAGGAGACCCAGTACTTC. It codes for CAWSVGLSEETQYF.